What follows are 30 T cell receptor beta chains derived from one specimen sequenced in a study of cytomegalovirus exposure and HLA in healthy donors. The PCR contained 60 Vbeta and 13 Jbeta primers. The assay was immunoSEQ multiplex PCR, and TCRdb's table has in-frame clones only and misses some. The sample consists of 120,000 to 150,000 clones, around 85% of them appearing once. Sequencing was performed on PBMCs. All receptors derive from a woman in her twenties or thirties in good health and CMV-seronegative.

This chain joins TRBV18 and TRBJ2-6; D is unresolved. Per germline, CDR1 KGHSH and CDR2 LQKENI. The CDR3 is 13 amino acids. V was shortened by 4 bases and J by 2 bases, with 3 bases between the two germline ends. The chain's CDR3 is CASSRTGANVLTF. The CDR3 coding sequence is TGTGCCAGCTCACGTACTGGGGCCAACGTCCTGACTTTC.

CDR3 residues: CASSLGGGVQEKLFF. The CDR3 DNA reads TGCGCCAGCAGCTTGGGAGGGGGAGTTCAAGAAAAACTGTTTTTT. This chain joins TRBV5-1 and TRBJ1-4; perhaps TRBD1 as D (6 bases). Trimming removed 0 bases at V and 8 bases at J, with 14 bases between. In germline, CDR1 is SGHRS, CDR2 YFSETQ. CDR3 length: 15 residues.

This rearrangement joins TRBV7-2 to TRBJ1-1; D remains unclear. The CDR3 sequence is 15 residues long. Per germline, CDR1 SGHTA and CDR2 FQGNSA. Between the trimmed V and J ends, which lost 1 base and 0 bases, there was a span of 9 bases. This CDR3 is CASSLVWRMNTEAFF. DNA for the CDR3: TGTGCCAGCAGCTTAGTGTGGCGGATGAACACTGAAGCTTTCTTT.

CDR3 sequence (DNA): TGTGCCAGTAGTACCGGGGGTAACACCGGGGAGCTGTTTTTT. This translates into CASSTGGNTGELFF. The chain links TRBV19 to TRBJ2-2; D is possibly TRBD2 (6 bases). V was pared by 4 bases and J by 2 bases, with 8 bases between. This CDR3 contains 14 residues. Germline CDR1 reads LNHDA; CDR2 reads SQIVND (reference sequence).

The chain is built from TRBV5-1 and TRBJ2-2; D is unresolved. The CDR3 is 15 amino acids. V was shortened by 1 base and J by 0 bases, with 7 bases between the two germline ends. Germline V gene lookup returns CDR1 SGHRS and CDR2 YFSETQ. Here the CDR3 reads CASSLTASNTGELFF. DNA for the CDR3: TGCGCCAGCAGCTTGACAGCTTCGAACACCGGGGAGCTGTTTTTT. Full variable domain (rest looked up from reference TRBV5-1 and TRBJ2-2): KAGVTQTPRYLIKTRGQQVTLSCSPISGHRSVSWYQQTPGQGLQFLFEYFSETQRNKGNFPGRFSGRQFSNSRSEMNVSTLELGDSALYLCASSLTASNTGELFFGEGSRLTVL.

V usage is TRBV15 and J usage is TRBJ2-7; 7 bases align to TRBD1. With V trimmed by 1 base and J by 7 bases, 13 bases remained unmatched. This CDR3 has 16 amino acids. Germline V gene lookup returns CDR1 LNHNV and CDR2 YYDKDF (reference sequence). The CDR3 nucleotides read TGTGCCACCAGCAGAGCCGGACAGGTTGGAGGTAGGGAGCAGTACTTC. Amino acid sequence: CATSRAGQVGGREQYF.

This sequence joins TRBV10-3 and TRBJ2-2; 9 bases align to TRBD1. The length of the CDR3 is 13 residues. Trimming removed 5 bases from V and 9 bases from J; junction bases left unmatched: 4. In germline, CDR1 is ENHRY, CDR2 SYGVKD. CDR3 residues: CAISRDRDWELFF. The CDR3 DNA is TGTGCCATCAGTCGGGACAGGGATTGGGAGCTGTTTTTT.

The CDR3 DNA is TGTGCCAGCAGCTTAGGGACAGCCGAAGCTTTCTTT. Encoded protein: CASSLGTAEAFF. The V gene is TRBV7-9, the J gene TRBJ1-1; weak D call: TRBD1 (6 bases). Germline V lookup: CDR1 SEHNR, CDR2 FQNEAQ (reference sequence). V lost 1 base, J lost 8 bases, and 8 bases lay in between. This CDR3 has 12 residues.

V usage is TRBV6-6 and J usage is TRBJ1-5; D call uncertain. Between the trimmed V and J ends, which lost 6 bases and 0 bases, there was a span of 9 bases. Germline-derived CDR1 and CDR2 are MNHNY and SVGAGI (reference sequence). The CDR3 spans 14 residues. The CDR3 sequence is CASRSGYSNQPQHF. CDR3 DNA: TGTGCCAGCAGAAGCGGTTATAGCAATCAGCCCCAGCATTTT.

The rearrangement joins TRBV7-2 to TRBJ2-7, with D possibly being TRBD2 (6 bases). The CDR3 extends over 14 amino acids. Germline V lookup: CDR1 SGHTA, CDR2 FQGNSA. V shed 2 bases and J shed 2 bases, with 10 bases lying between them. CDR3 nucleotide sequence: TGTGCCAGCAGCTTAACCCGGACTACCTACGAGCAGTACTTC. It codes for CASSLTRTTYEQYF.

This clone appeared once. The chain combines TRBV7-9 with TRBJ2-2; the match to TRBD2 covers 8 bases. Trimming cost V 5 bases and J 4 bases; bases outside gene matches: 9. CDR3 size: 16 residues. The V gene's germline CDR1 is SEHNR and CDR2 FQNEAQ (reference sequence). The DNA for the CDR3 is TGTGCCAGCAGCCCCCCCAGCGGGAGTGCCACCGGGGAGCTGTTTTTT. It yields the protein CASSPPSGSATGELFF.

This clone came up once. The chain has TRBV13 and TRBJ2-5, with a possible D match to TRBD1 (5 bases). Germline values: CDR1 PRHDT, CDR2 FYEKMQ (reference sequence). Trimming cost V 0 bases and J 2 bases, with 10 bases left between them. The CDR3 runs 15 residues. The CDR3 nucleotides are TGTGCCAGCAGCTTAGGCGAGAGACAGCAAGAGACCCAGTACTTC. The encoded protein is CASSLGERQQETQYF. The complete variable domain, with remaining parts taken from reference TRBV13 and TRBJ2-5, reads AAGVIQSPRHLIKEKRETATLKCYPIPRHDTVYWYQQGPGQDPQFLISFYEKMQSDKGSIPDRFSAQQFSDYHSELNMSSLELGDSALYFCASSLGERQQETQYFGPGTRLLVL.

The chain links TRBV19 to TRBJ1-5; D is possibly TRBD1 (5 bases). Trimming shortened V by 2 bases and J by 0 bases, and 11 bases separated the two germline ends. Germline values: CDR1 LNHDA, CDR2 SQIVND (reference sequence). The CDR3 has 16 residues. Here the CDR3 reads CASSIRQLYSNQPQHF. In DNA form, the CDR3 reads TGTGCCAGTAGTATACGACAGCTCTATAGCAATCAGCCCCAGCATTTT.

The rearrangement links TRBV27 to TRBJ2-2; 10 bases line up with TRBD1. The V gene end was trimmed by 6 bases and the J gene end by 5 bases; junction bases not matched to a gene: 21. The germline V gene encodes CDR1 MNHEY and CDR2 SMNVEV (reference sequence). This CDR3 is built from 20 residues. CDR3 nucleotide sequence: TGTGCCAGCAGACCCGTGATCCCCCGGGACAGGGGATTAGGAACCGGGGAGCTGTTTTTT. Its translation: CASRPVIPRDRGLGTGELFF.

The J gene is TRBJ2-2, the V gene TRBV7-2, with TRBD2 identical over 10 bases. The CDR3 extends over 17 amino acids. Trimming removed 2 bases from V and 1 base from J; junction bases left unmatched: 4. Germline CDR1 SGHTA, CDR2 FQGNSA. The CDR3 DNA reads TGTGCCAGCAGCTTACGGCGACTAGCGGGGAACACCGGGGAGCTGTTTTTT. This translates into CASSLRRLAGNTGELFF. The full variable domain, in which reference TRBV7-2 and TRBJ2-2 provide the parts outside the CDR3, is GAGVSQSPSNKVTEKGKDVELRCDPISGHTALYWYRQSLGQGLEFLIYFQGNSAPDKSGLPSDRFSAERTGGSVSTLTIQRTQQEDSAVYLCASSLRRLAGNTGELFFGEGSRLTVL.

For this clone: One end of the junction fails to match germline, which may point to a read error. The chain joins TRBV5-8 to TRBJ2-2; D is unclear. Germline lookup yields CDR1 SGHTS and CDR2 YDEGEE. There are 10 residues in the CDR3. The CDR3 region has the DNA TGTGCCAGCAGCTTGTTCGTTGGGCTTTTT. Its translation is CASSLFVGLF. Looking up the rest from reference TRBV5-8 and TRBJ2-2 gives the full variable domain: EAGVTQSPTHLIKTRGQQATLRCSPISGHTSVYWYQQALGLGLQFLLWYDEGEERNRGNFPPRFSGRQFPNYSSELNVNALELEDSALYLCASSLFVGLFGEGSRLTVL.

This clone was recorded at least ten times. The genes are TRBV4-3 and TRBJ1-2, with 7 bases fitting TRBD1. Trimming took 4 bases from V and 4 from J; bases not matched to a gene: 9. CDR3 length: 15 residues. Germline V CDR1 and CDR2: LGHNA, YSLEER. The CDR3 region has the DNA TGCGCCAGCAGCCCCGACAGGGTGGTAGGCTATGGCTACACCTTC. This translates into CASSPDRVVGYGYTF.

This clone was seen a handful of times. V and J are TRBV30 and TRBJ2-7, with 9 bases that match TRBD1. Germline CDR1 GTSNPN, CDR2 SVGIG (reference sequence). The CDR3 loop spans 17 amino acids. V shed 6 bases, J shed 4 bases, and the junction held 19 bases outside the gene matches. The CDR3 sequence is CACIAPGQGQGSYEQYF. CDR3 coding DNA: TGTGCCTGTATCGCCCCGGGACAGGGACAGGGAAGTTACGAGCAGTACTTC.

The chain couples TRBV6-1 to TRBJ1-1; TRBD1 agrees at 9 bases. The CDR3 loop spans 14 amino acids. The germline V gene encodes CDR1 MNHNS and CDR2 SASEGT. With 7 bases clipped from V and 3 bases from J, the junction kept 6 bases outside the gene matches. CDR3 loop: CASNWDREDTEAFF. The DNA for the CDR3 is TGTGCCAGCAATTGGGACAGGGAAGACACTGAAGCTTTCTTT.

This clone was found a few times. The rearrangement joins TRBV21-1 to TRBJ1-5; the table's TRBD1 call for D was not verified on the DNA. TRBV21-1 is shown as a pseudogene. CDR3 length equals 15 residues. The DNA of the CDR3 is TGTGCCAGCAGCACACAGGACCATAGCAATCAGCCCCAGCATTTT. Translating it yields CASSTQDHSNQPQHF.

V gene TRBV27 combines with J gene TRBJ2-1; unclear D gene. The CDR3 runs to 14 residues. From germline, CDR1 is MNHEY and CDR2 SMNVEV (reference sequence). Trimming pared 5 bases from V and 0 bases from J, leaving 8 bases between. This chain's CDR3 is CASSLPGSYNEQFF. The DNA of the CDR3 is TGTGCCAGCAGTCTACCCGGCTCCTACAATGAGCAGTTCTTC.

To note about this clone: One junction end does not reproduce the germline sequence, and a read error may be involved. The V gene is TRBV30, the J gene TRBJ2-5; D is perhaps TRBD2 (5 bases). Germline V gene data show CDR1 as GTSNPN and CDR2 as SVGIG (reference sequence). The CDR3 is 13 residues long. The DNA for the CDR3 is TGTGCCTGGGAGCGGTCTCTCCAAGAGGCCCAGTACTTC. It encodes CAWERSLQEAQYF.

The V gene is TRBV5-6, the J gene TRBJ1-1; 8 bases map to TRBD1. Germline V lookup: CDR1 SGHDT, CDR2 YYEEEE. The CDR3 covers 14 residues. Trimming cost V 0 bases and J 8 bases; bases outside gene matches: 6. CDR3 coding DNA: TGTGCCAGCAGCTTGGGGCAGGGGGCGAGGGAAGCTTTCTTT. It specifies CASSLGQGAREAFF.

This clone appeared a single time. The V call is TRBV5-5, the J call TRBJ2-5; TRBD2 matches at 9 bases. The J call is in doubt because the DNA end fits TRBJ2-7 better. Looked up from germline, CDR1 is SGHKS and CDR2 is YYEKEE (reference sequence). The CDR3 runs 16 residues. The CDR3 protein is CASSFGSSGASYEQYF. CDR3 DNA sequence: TGTGCCAGCAGCTTTGGGTCTAGCGGGGCTTCTTACGAGCAGTACTTC.

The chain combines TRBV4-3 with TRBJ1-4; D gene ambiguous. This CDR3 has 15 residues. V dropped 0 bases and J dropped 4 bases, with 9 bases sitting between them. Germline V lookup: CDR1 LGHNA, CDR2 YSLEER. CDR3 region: CASSQDLRSNEKLFF. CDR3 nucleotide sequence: TGCGCCAGCAGCCAAGACTTGAGAAGTAATGAAAAACTGTTTTTT.

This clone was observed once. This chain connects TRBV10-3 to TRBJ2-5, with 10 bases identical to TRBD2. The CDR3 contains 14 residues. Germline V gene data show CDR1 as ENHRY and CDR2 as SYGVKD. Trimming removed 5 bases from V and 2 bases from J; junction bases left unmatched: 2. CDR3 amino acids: CAISSGGEQETQYF. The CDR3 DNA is TGTGCCATCAGTAGCGGGGGGGAACAAGAGACCCAGTACTTC.

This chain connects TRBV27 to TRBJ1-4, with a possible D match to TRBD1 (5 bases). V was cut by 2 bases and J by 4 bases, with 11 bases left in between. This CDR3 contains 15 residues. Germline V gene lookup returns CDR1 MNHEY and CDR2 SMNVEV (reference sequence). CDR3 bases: TGTGCCAGCAGTTTAGCGGGGCCGAGTAATGAAAAACTGTTTTTT. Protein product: CASSLAGPSNEKLFF.

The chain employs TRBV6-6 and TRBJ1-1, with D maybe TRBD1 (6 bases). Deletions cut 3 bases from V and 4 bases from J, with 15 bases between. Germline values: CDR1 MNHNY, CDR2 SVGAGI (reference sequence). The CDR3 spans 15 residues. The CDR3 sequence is CASSYRTAGGTEAFF. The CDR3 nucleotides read TGTGCCAGCAGTTATAGGACAGCCGGCGGCACTGAAGCTTTCTTT.

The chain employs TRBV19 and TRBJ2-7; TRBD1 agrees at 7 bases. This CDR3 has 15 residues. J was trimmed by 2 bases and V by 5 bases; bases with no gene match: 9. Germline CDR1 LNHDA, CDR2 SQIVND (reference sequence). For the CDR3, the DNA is TGTGCCAGTAGTTTCTCGACAGGGCCTACCTACGAGCAGTACTTC. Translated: CASSFSTGPTYEQYF.

CDR3 loop: CASSRGLITDTQYF. The DNA of the CDR3 is TGTGCCAGCAGCCGAGGGTTAATCACAGATACGCAGTATTTT. V gene TRBV11-3 combines with J gene TRBJ2-3; D is possibly TRBD2 (5 bases). Trimming took 5 bases from V and 2 from J, leaving 11 bases between them. Germline values: CDR1 SGHNT, CDR2 YENEEA. There are 14 residues in the CDR3.